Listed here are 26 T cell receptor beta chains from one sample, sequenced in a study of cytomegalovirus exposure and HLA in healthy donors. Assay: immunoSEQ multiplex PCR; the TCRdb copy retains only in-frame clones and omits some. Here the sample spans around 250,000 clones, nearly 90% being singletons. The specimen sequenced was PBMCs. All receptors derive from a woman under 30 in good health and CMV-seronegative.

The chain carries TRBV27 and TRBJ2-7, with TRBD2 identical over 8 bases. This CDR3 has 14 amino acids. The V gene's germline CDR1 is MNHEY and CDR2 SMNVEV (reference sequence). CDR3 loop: CSSSSAGGPYEQYV. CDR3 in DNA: TGTTCCAGCAGTTCGGCGGGGGGTCCCTACGAGCAGTACGTC.

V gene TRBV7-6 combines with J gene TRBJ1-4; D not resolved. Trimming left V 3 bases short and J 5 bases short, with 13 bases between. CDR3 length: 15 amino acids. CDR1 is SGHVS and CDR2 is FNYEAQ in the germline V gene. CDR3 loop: CASSFRAGINEKLFF. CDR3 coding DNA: TGTGCCAGCAGCTTCCGTGCGGGAATAAATGAAAAACTGTTTTTT.

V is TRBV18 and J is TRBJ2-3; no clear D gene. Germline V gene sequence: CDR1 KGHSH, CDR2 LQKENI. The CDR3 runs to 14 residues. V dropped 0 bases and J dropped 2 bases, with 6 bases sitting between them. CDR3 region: CASSPPTHTDTQYF. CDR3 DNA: TGTGCCAGCTCACCACCGACTCACACAGATACGCAGTATTTT.

Here the CDR3 reads CSVGTGNTEAFF. The DNA for the CDR3 is TGCAGCGTCGGGACAGGGAACACTGAAGCTTTCTTT. The chain combines TRBV29-1 with TRBJ1-1; 8 bases line up with TRBD1. Trimming at V came to 6 bases and at J to 1 base, leaving 1 base not matched to a gene. The CDR3 consists of 12 residues. Germline V lookup: CDR1 SQVTM, CDR2 ANQGSEA.

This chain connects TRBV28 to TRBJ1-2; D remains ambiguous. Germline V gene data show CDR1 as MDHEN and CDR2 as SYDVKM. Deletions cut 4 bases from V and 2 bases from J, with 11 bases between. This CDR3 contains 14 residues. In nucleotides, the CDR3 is TGTGCCAGCAGTTCCCCGGCAGCGAACTATGGCTACACCTTC. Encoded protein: CASSSPAANYGYTF.

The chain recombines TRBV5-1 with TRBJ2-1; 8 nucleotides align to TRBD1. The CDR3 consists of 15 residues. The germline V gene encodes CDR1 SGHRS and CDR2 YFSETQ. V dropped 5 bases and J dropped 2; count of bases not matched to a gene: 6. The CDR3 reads CASRSGQGPYNEQFF. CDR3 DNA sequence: TGCGCCAGCAGGTCCGGACAGGGCCCCTACAATGAGCAGTTCTTC.

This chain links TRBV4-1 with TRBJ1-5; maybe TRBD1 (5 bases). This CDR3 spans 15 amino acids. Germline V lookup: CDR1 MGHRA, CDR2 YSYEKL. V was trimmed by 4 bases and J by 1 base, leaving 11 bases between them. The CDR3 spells CASSRTDMSNQPQHF. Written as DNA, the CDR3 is TGCGCCAGCAGCCGAACGGACATGAGCAATCAGCCCCAGCATTTT.

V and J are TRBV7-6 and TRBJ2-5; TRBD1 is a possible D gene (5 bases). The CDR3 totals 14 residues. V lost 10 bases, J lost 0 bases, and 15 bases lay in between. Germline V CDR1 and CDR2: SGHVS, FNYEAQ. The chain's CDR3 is CATTGQNHQETQYF. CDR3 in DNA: TGTGCCACCACAGGACAAAACCACCAAGAGACCCAGTACTTC.

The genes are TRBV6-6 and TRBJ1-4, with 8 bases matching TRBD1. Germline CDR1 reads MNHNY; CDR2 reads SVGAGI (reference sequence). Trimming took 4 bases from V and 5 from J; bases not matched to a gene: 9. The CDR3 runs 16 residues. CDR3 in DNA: TGTGCCAGCAGTTTCCGATTACAGGGGGGAAATGAAAAACTGTTTTTT. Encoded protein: CASSFRLQGGNEKLFF.

CDR3 sequence reads: CASSERRGGSGTEAFF. The CDR3 DNA is TGTGCCAGCAGTGAACGACGGGGGGGATCCGGCACTGAAGCTTTCTTT. The V call is TRBV6-1, the J call TRBJ1-1, with D perhaps matching TRBD1 (5 bases). Germline CDR1 is MNHNS and CDR2 is SASEGT. The germline V and J ends were trimmed by 2 bases and 4 bases, with 17 bases remaining between them. The CDR3 spans 16 residues.

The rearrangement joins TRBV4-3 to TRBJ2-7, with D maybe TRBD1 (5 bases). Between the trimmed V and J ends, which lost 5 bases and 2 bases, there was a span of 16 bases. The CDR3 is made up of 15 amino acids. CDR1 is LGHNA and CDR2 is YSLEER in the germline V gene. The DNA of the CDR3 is TGCGCCAGCAGCGCCCTCCAGGGTGGTACCTACGAGCAGTACTTC. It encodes CASSALQGGTYEQYF.

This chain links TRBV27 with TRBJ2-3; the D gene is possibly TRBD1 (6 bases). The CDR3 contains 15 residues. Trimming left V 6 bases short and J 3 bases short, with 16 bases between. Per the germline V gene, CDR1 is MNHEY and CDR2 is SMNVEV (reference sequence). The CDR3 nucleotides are TGTGCCAGCAGCCCACAGGGAAGGCTTACAGATACGCAGTATTTT. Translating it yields CASSPQGRLTDTQYF.

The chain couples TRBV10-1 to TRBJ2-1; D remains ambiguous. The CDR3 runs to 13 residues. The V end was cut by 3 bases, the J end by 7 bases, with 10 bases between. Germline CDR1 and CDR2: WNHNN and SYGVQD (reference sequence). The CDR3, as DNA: TGCGCCAGCAGTGAAGCCTCTCTTAATGAGCAGTTCTTC. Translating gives CASSEASLNEQFF.

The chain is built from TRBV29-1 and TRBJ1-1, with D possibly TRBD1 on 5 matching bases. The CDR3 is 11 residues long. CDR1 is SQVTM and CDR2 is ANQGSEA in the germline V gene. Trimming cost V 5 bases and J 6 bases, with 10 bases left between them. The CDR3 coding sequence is TGCAGCGTTCAGGGTATTTCTGAAGCTTTCTTT. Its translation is CSVQGISEAFF.

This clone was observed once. The CDR3 reads CASSYGSRGGTYGYTF. CDR3 DNA: TGTGCCAGCAGTTACGGGTCGCGGGGCGGAACCTATGGCTACACCTTC. The V gene is TRBV6-5, the J gene TRBJ1-2; D is possibly TRBD1 (5 bases). The germline CDR1 and CDR2 sequences are MNHEY and SVGAGI. V lost 2 bases and J 4 bases, leaving 17 bases between the germline ends. The CDR3 consists of 16 residues.

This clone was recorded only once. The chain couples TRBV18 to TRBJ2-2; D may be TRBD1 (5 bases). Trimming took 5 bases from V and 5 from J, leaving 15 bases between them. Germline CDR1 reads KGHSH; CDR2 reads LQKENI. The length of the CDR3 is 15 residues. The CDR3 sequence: CASSLVAGRTGELFF. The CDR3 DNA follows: TGTGCCAGCTCATTGGTGGCAGGGCGGACCGGGGAGCTGTTTTTT.

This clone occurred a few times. The DNA of the CDR3 is TGTGCCAGCAGACAGGGTTACACTGAAGCTTTCTTT. Its translation is CASRQGYTEAFF. The chain has TRBV6-5 and TRBJ1-1, with D maybe TRBD1 (6 bases). The CDR3 length is 12 residues. Trimming took 6 bases from V and 3 from J, leaving 8 bases between them. Germline V gene lookup returns CDR1 MNHEY and CDR2 SVGAGI.

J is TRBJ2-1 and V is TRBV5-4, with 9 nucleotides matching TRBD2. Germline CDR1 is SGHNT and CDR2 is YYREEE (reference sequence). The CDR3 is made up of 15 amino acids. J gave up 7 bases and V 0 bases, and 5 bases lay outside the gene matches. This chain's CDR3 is CASSLVGGGGNEQFF. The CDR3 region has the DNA TGTGCCAGCAGCTTGGTTGGCGGGGGGGGGAATGAGCAGTTCTTC.

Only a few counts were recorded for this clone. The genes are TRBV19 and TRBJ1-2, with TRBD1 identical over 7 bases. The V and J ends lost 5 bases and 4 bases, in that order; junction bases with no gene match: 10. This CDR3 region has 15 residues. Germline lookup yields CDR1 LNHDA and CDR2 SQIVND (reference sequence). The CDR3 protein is CASSAVRDSGYGYTF. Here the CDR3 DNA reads TGTGCCAGTAGTGCAGTCCGGGACAGCGGCTATGGCTACACCTTC.

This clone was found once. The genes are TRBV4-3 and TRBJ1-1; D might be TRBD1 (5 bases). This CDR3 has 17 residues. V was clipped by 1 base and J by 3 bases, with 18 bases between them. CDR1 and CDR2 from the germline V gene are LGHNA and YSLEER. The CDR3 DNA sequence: TGCGCCAGCAGCCAAGTTTTTATAGTCGGCAGGGACACTGAAGCTTTCTTT. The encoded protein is CASSQVFIVGRDTEAFF.

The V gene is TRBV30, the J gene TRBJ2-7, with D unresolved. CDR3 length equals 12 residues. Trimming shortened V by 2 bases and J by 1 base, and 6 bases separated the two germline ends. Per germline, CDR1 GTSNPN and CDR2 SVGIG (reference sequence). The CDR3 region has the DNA TGTGCCTGGAGTACCGGTTCCTACGAGCAGTACTTC. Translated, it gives CAWSTGSYEQYF.

The CDR3 nucleotides are TGTGCCAGCAGTGAAGCGCAATCTAGCGGGGGATTGGTCGACGAGCAGTACTTC. It specifies CASSEAQSSGGLVDEQYF. This sequence joins TRBV6-1 and TRBJ2-7; 10 bases are shared with TRBD2. Trimming took 0 bases from V and 5 from J; bases not matched to a gene: 13. CDR1 and CDR2 from the germline V gene are MNHNS and SASEGT. This CDR3 is 18 amino acids long.

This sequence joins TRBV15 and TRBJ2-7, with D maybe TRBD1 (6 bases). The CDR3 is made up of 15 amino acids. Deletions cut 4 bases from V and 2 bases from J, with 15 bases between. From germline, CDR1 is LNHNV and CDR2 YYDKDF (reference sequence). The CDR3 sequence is CATSTDRNSPYEQYF. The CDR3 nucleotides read TGTGCCACCAGCACAGACAGGAATTCCCCCTACGAGCAGTACTTC. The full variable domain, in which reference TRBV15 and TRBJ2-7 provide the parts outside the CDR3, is DAMVIQNPRYQVTQFGKPVTLSCSQTLNHNVMYWYQQKSSQAPKLLFHYYDKDFNNEADTPDNFQSRRPNTSFCFLDIRSPGLGDTAMYLCATSTDRNSPYEQYFGPGTRLTVT.

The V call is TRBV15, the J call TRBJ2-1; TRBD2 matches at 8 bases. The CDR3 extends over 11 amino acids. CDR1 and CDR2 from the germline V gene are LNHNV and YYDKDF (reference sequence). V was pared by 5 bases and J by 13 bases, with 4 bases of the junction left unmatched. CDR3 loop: CATSSGGAQFF. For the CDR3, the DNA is TGTGCCACCAGCTCGGGGGGGGCCCAGTTCTTC.

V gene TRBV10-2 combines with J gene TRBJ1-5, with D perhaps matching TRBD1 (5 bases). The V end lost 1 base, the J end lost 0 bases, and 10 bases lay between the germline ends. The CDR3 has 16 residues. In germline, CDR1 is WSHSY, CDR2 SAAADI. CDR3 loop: CASSEFGGLSNQPQHF. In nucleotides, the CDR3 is TGCGCCAGCAGTGAGTTCGGGGGACTTAGCAATCAGCCCCAGCATTTT.

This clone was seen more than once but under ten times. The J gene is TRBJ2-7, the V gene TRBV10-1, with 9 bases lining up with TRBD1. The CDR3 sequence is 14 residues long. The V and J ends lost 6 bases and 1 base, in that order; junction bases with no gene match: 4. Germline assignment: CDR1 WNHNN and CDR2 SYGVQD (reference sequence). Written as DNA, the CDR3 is TGCGCCAGCAGCCCCGGGACAGGGTCCTACGAGCAGTACGTC. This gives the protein CASSPGTGSYEQYV.